This TCR beta chain comes out of a study of cytomegalovirus exposure and HLA in healthy donors. The study's findings and limits: The authors listed some 150 TCR beta chains as cytomegalovirus-associated. In vitro data verified a few CMV-associated chains as specific for CMV antigens. A later analysis found first-cohort TCR clusters tended to co-occur in the 90 to 150 validation repertoires.

The table came from immunoSEQ multiplex PCR; TCRdb's copy has only in-frame clones and leaves some out. The table includes roughly 170,000 clones, 65% to 85% detected once. This CDR3 comprises 11 residues. CDR1 is MDHEN and CDR2 is SYDVKM in the germline V gene. Trimming removed 6 bases from V and 8 bases from J, with 10 bases in between. In regard to this clone: The target antigen is unknown.

The V call is TRBV28, the J call TRBJ1-1; no clear D. The receptor's source is a woman between 18 and 29 years old in good health and CMV-seropositive. What was sequenced was PBMCs. This CDR3 reads CASSRGWEAFF. DNA for the CDR3: TGTGCCAGCAGCCGCGGATGGGAAGCTTTCTTT. Full variable domain (missing parts from reference TRBV28 and TRBJ1-1): DVKVTQSSRYLVKRTGEKVFLECVQDMDHENMFWYRQDPGLGLRLIYFSYDVKMKEKGDIPEGYSVSREKKERFSLILESASTNQTSMYLCASSRGWEAFFGQGTRLTVV.